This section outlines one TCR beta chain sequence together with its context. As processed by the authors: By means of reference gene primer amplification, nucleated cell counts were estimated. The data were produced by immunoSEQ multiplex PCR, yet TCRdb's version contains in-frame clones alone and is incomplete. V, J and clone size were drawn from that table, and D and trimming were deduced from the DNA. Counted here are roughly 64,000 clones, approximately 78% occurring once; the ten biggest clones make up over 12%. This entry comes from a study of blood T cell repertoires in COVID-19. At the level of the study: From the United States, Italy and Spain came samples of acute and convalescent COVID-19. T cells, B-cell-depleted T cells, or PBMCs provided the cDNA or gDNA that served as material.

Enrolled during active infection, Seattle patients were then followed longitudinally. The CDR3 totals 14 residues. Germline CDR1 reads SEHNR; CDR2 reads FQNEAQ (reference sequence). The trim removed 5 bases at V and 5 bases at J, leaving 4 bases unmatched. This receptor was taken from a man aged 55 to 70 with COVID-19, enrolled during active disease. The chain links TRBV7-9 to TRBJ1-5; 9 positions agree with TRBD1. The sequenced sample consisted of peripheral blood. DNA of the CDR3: TGTGCCAGCAGCAACAACAGGGGGCATCAGCCCCAGCATTTT. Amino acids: CASSNNRGHQPQHF.